A single sample is the source of the 27 T cell receptor beta chains below, sequenced in a study of cytomegalovirus exposure and HLA in healthy donors. The PCR contained 60 Vbeta and 13 Jbeta primers. Libraries were prepared by immunoSEQ multiplex PCR; TCRdb keeps only in-frame clonotypes and omits some of them. The sample includes roughly 150,000 clones, about 80% seen only once; the top ten take about 1.3%. Sequencing was carried out using PBMCs. Receptors originate from a man aged 25-45 years in good health and CMV-seronegative.

The chain employs TRBV13 and TRBJ1-4; 9 bases map to TRBD1. This CDR3 comprises 14 residues. V lost 5 bases to trimming and J lost 8 bases; unmatched junction nucleotides: 6. CDR1 is PRHDT, CDR2 FYEKMQ, per germline (reference sequence). CDR3 coding DNA: TGTGCCAGCAGCCAGGACAGGGGAGGAGAAAAACTGTTTTTT. It specifies CASSQDRGGEKLFF.

This clone was detected only a few times. This chain joins TRBV7-2 and TRBJ1-3; D unclear. The germline V and J ends were trimmed by 1 base and 0 bases, with 10 bases remaining between them. This CDR3 has 16 residues. Germline CDR1 is SGHTA and CDR2 is FQGNSA. The DNA for the CDR3 is TGTGCCAGCAGCTTAGGCCCTCCCAGCTCTGGAAACACCATATATTTT. Translation gives CASSLGPPSSGNTIYF.

V is TRBV7-2 and J is TRBJ1-2; a possible D gene is TRBD1 (6 bases). This CDR3 has 13 residues. Germline assignment: CDR1 SGHTA and CDR2 FQGNSA. V lost 5 bases and J lost 2, with 9 bases in between. CDR3 residues: CASSMDRNYGYTF. CDR3 sequence (DNA): TGTGCCAGCAGCATGGACAGAAACTATGGCTACACCTTC.

CDR3 amino acids: CASSRGGNVRPSADTQYF. CDR3 bases: TGTGCCAGCAGTAGGGGCGGGAACGTTCGTCCTAGCGCAGATACGCAGTATTTT. The chain is built from TRBV2 and TRBJ2-3; a possible D gene is TRBD2 (6 bases). The CDR3 spans 18 residues. V lost 5 bases to trimming and J lost 4 bases, with 25 bases between them. CDR1 is SNHLY and CDR2 is FYNNEI in the germline V gene.

The chain is built from TRBV2 and TRBJ2-2, with D possibly being TRBD2 (5 bases). The CDR3 is made up of 13 amino acids. The germline gives CDR1 SNHLY, CDR2 FYNNEI. Trimming left V 8 bases short and J 7 bases short, with 14 bases between. Written as DNA, the CDR3 is TGTGCCAGCCAGAGGGCGGTTAGCGGGGAGCTGTTTTTT. Protein sequence: CASQRAVSGELFF.

The genes are TRBV29-1 and TRBJ2-5; TRBD1 aligns across 10 bases. The J call may be faulty, since TRBJ2-7 better matches the DNA end. Germline values: CDR1 SQVTM, CDR2 ANQGSEA. The CDR3 has 14 residues. CDR3 coding DNA: TGCAGCGTTGGTAGGGGGACAGGGGCCAACGAGCAGTACTTC. Amino acids: CSVGRGTGANEQYF.

The chain couples TRBV7-8 to TRBJ2-5; TRBD2 matches 13 bases. Germline lookup yields CDR1 SGHVS and CDR2 FQNEAQ. This CDR3 spans 15 amino acids. The V segment lost 5 bases and the J segment 4 bases; nucleotides outside the gene matches: 4. The CDR3 DNA reads as TGTGCCAGCAGCATTCGGACTAGCGGGGGAGAGACCCAGTACTTC. Translated, it gives CASSIRTSGGETQYF.

J is TRBJ2-1 and V is TRBV30, with 13 nucleotides matching TRBD2. With V trimmed by 0 bases and J by 4 bases, 9 bases remained unmatched. CDR1 is GTSNPN, CDR2 SVGIG, per germline (reference sequence). This CDR3 is 18 amino acids long. This CDR3 is CAWSVQGLAGIAYNEQFF. CDR3 nucleotide sequence: TGTGCCTGGAGTGTACAGGGACTAGCGGGAATAGCTTACAATGAGCAGTTCTTC.

The CDR3 reads CASSLLSGTQYQETQYF. The CDR3 DNA is TGTGCCAGCAGCTTACTGTCCGGGACACAGTACCAAGAGACCCAGTACTTC. The genes are TRBV7-9 and TRBJ2-5; tentatively, D is TRBD1 (6 bases). Trimming took 2 bases from V and 0 from J, leaving 16 bases between them. The CDR3 runs to 17 residues. CDR1 and CDR2 from the germline V gene are SEHNR and FQNEAQ (reference sequence).

The genes are TRBV7-3 and TRBJ1-4, with 7 bases aligning to TRBD1. CDR1 SGHTA and CDR2 FQGTGA come from the germline V gene. This CDR3 has 17 residues. The J segment lost 0 bases and the V segment lost 5 bases, leaving 9 bases of the junction unmatched. This CDR3 reads CASSTDRAPATNEKLFF. In DNA, the CDR3 is TGTGCCAGCAGCACTGACAGGGCCCCTGCAACTAATGAAAAACTGTTTTTT.

The chain links TRBV18 to TRBJ1-1, with D hard to call. Germline V gene sequence: CDR1 KGHSH, CDR2 LQKENI. The CDR3 spans 14 residues. The V end lost 2 bases, the J end lost 1 base, and 8 bases lay between the germline ends. In DNA form, the CDR3 reads TGTGCCAGCTCACCATCTTACGGGAACACTGAAGCTTTCTTT. The encoded protein is CASSPSYGNTEAFF.

CDR3: CASSQPRLVHSYEQYF. In nucleotides, the CDR3 is TGCGCCAGCAGCCAACCTCGACTAGTTCACTCCTACGAGCAGTACTTC. The chain has TRBV4-1 and TRBJ2-7, with D maybe TRBD2 (6 bases). The CDR3 length is 16 residues. V lost 2 bases to trimming and J lost 0 bases, with 14 bases between them. Per germline, CDR1 MGHRA and CDR2 YSYEKL.

This clone was recorded a few times. The CDR3 DNA follows: TGTGCCAGCAGCTCCAGGGTGGCAAACTCTGGAAACACCATATATTTT. Protein sequence: CASSSRVANSGNTIYF. The chain employs TRBV7-2 and TRBJ1-3; D possibly corresponds to TRBD1 (5 bases). CDR1 and CDR2 from the germline V gene are SGHTA and FQGNSA. V dropped 4 bases and J dropped 0 bases, with 13 bases sitting between them. The CDR3 consists of 16 residues. Together with reference TRBV7-2 and TRBJ1-3, the CDR3 gives the full variable domain: GAGVSQSPSNKVTEKGKDVELRCDPISGHTALYWYRQSLGQGLEFLIYFQGNSAPDKSGLPSDRFSAERTGGSVSTLTIQRTQQEDSAVYLCASSSRVANSGNTIYFGEGSWLTVV.

The rearrangement joins TRBV2 to TRBJ2-1, with a tentative D call TRBD1 (6 bases). Per the germline V gene, CDR1 is SNHLY and CDR2 is FYNNEI. This CDR3 comprises 15 residues. The V end lost 7 bases, the J end lost 0 bases, and 13 bases lay between the germline ends. This CDR3 is CASKKDSYSYNEQFF. The CDR3 coding sequence is TGTGCCAGCAAAAAGGACAGCTACTCCTACAATGAGCAGTTCTTC. The entire variable domain, with the rest obtained from reference TRBV2 and TRBJ2-1, is as follows: EPEVTQTPSHQVTQMGQEVILRCVPISNHLYFYWYRQILGQKVEFLVSFYNNEISEKSEIFDDQFSVERPDGSNFTLKIRSTKLEDSAMYFCASKKDSYSYNEQFFGPGTRLTVL.

J is TRBJ1-1 and V is TRBV28; D uncertain. Germline V CDR1 and CDR2: MDHEN, SYDVKM. This CDR3 is built from 13 residues. Deletions cut 5 bases from V and 1 base from J, with 8 bases between. The CDR3 DNA sequence: TGTGCCAGCAGTCTAGGCAGGAACACTGAAGCTTTCTTT. It encodes CASSLGRNTEAFF.

V is TRBV7-2 and J is TRBJ2-2; a weak D match, TRBD1 (6 bases). Germline values: CDR1 SGHTA, CDR2 FQGNSA. CDR3 length: 15 residues. The V gene lost 6 bases and the J gene lost 0 bases, with 11 bases spanning the gap. The CDR3 bases are TGTGCCAGCAGGCGAGGACAGCCGAACACCGGGGAGCTGTTTTTT. This sequence encodes CASRRGQPNTGELFF.

This clone was counted a few times. The J gene is TRBJ1-2, the V gene TRBV6-1; TRBD1 agrees at 7 bases. CDR1 is MNHNS, CDR2 SASEGT, per germline. V was clipped by 4 bases and J by 9 bases; unmatched bases: 17. This CDR3 has 16 amino acids. CDR3 residues: CASSVPQGGLYRRYTF. DNA for the CDR3: TGTGCCAGCAGTGTACCCCAGGGGGGTCTTTACAGGCGCTACACCTTC.

This rearrangement joins TRBV10-1 to TRBJ2-7; perhaps TRBD1 as D (7 bases). The CDR3 sequence is 16 residues long. Trimming shortened V by 5 bases and J by 6 bases, and 23 bases separated the two germline ends. CDR1 is WNHNN and CDR2 is SYGVQD in the germline V gene (reference sequence). Here the CDR3 DNA reads TGCGCCAGCAGTCGGTCTCCGGTCAGGGGGGTTTTCGAGCAGTACTTC. Translating gives CASSRSPVRGVFEQYF.

This clone was detected only once. This chain joins TRBV12-2 and TRBJ1-3. TRBV12-2 is a listed pseudogene. The CDR3 covers 17 residues. This CDR3 reads CASRIGGVRSSGNTIYF. Here the CDR3 DNA reads TGTGCAAGTCGGATTGGGGGGGTTCGCTCGTCTGGAAACACCATATATTTT.

This clone is a singleton in its sample. V gene TRBV6-5 combines with J gene TRBJ1-1; 9 bases map to TRBD1. Germline trimming cut 5 bases from V and 4 bases from J; bases unmatched to any gene: 5. Germline V lookup: CDR1 MNHEY, CDR2 SVGAGI. There are 14 residues in the CDR3. The CDR3 DNA reads as TGTGCCAGCAGTCCCAGACAGGGGGGCACTGAAGCTTTCTTT. Protein: CASSPRQGGTEAFF.

In this sample, this clone turned up a few times. This chain uses TRBV19 with TRBJ1-5; D not certain. Per the germline V gene, CDR1 is LNHDA and CDR2 is SQIVND (reference sequence). With 0 bases removed from V and 1 base from J, the gap between germline ends came to 4 bases. The CDR3 length is 14 residues. The CDR3 DNA reads TGTGCCAGTAGTATAGATCGGAGCAATCAGCCCCAGCATTTT. It is translated as CASSIDRSNQPQHF. Combining the CDR3 with reference TRBV19 and TRBJ1-5 gives the whole variable domain DGGITQSPKYLFRKEGQNVTLSCEQNLNHDAMYWYRQDPGQGLRLIYYSQIVNDFQKGDIAEGYSVSREKKESFPLTVTSAQKNPTAFYLCASSIDRSNQPQHFGDGTRLSIL.

This clone was detected a few times. This sequence joins TRBV23-1 and TRBJ1-5; 8 bases align to TRBD1. TRBV23-1 is an ORF for which the function is uncertain. This CDR3 is built from 20 residues. V trimming: 4 bases; J trimming: 0 bases; junction bases outside the gene matches: 17. CDR3 nucleotide sequence: TGCGCCAGCAGTCCAAGAAGCGGGACAGGCCAACTTCATAGCAATCAGCCCCAGCATTTT. Translation: CASSPRSGTGQLHSNQPQHF.

This chain connects TRBV13 to TRBJ1-2; 8 nucleotides line up with TRBD1. Germline loops: CDR1 PRHDT, CDR2 FYEKMQ (reference sequence). The CDR3 is made up of 17 amino acids. Germline trimming cut 2 bases from V and 6 bases from J; bases unmatched to any gene: 14. CDR3 in amino acids: CASSLPGGGDRGHGYTF. Written as DNA, the CDR3 is TGTGCCAGCAGCTTACCTGGGGGGGGAGACAGGGGCCATGGCTACACCTTC.

The chain carries TRBV7-3 and TRBJ2-1; 8 bases fit TRBD2. The CDR3 totals 16 residues. CDR1 and CDR2 (germline): SGHTA, FQGTGA. Germline trimming cut 5 bases from V and 6 bases from J; bases unmatched to any gene: 12. CDR3 sequence reads: CASSPPGLVSVNEQFF. As DNA, the CDR3 is TGTGCCAGCAGCCCCCCGGGACTAGTCTCCGTCAATGAGCAGTTCTTC.

This chain links TRBV11-3 with TRBJ2-1, with a weak D call TRBD2 (6 bases). This CDR3 is built from 14 residues. Trimming removed 5 bases from V and 6 bases from J, with 14 bases in between. Germline values: CDR1 SGHNT, CDR2 YENEEA. The CDR3 reads CASSRRGLLNEQFF. The CDR3 nucleotides read TGTGCCAGCAGCCGCCGGGGACTCCTCAATGAGCAGTTCTTC.

This chain links TRBV30 with TRBJ1-1; 10 bases fit TRBD1. The CDR3 totals 16 residues. After removal of 5 bases from V and 4 bases from J, the junction contained 13 bases not matched to a gene. Germline CDR1 and CDR2: GTSNPN and SVGIG (reference sequence). The CDR3 DNA is TGTGCCTGGGGGGGCTTTACCGGGACAGGGGTCACTGAAGCTTTCTTT. Encoded protein: CAWGGFTGTGVTEAFF.

The J gene is TRBJ1-4, the V gene TRBV14; TRBD1 is a possible D gene (5 bases). CDR1 SGHDN and CDR2 FVKESK come from the germline V gene. The CDR3 totals 14 residues. Trimming stripped 6 bases from V and 8 bases from J, with 16 bases between. CDR3 protein: CASSLDSLSEKLFF. The CDR3 DNA sequence: TGTGCCAGCAGTTTAGACAGCCTGTCAGAAAAACTGTTTTTT.